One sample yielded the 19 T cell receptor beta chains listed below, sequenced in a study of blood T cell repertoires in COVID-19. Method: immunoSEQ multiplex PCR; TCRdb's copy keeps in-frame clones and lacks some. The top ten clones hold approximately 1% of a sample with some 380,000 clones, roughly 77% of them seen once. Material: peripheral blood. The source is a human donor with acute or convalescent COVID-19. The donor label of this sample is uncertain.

The CDR3 reads CASSLGLLNTGELFF. In DNA, the CDR3 is TGTGCCAGCTCATTGGGACTATTAAACACCGGGGAGCTGTTTTTT. The chain is built from TRBV18 and TRBJ2-2; 7 bases match TRBD2. J gave up 2 bases and V 5 bases, and 5 bases lay outside the gene matches. The germline V gene has CDR1 KGHSH and CDR2 LQKENI. The CDR3 runs 15 residues.

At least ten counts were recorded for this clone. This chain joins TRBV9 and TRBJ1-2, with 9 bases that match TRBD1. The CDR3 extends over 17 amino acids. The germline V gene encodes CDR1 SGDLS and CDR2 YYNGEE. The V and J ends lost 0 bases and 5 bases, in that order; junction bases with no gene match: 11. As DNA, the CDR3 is TGTGCCAGCAGCGTAGATCCACAGGGGGCTGGAGGGTATGGCTACACCTTC. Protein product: CASSVDPQGAGGYGYTF.

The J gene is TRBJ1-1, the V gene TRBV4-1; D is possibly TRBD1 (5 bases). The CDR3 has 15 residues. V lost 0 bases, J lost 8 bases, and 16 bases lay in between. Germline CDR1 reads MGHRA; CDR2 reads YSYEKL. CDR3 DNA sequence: TGCGCCAGCAGCCAAGAAGTCACGGATAACAGGGAAGCTTTCTTT. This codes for CASSQEVTDNREAFF.

CDR3 protein: CASSLARSRTTDQPQHF. The CDR3 DNA is TGTGCCAGCAGCTTGGCCCGAAGCCGCACCACCGATCAGCCCCAGCATTTT. The chain links TRBV5-6 to TRBJ1-5; the D is unclear. This CDR3 is 17 amino acids long. Trimming stripped 0 bases from V and 5 bases from J, with 18 bases between. Germline loops: CDR1 SGHDT, CDR2 YYEEEE.

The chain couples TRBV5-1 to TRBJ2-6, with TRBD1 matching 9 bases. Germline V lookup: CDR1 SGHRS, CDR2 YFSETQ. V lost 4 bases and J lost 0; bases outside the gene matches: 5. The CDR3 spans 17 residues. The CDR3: CASSPGTGNSGANVLTF. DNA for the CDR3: TGCGCCAGCAGCCCGGGGACAGGGAACTCTGGGGCCAACGTCCTGACTTTC.

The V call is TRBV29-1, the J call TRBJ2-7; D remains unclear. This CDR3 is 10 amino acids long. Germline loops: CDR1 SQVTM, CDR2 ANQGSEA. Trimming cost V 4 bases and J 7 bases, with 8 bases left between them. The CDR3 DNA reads TGCAGCGTTGGGAGCACTGAGCAGTACTTC. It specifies CSVGSTEQYF.

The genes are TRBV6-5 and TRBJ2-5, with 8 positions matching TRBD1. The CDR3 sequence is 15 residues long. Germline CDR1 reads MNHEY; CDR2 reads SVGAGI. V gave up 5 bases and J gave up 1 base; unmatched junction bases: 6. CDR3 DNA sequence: TGTGCCAGCAGTCCCAACAGGGGGTCCCAAGAGACCCAGTACTTC. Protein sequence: CASSPNRGSQETQYF.

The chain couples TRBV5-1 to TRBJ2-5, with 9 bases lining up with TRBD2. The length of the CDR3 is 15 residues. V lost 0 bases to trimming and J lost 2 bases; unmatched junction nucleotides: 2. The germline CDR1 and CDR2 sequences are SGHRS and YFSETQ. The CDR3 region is CASSLEAGGQETQYF. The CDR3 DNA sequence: TGCGCCAGCAGCTTGGAGGCGGGGGGGCAAGAGACCCAGTACTTC.

CDR3 loop: CASDRQPAYNEQFF. The CDR3 DNA sequence: TGTGCCAGCGACAGACAGCCAGCCTACAATGAGCAGTTCTTC. The rearrangement links TRBV2 to TRBJ2-1; maybe TRBD1 (5 bases). V lost 8 bases, J lost 2 bases, and 13 bases lay in between. Germline CDR1 SNHLY, CDR2 FYNNEI. This CDR3 comprises 14 residues.

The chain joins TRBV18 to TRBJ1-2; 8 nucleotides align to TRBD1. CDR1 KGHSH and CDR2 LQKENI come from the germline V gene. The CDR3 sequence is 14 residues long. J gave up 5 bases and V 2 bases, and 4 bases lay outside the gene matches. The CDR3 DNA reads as TGTGCCAGCTCACCAGCACAGGGGGAGTATGGCTACACCTTC. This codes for CASSPAQGEYGYTF.

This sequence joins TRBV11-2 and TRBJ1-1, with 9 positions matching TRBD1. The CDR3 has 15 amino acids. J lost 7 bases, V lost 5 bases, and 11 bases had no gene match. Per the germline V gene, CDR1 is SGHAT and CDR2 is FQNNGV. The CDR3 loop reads CASSMLQGARVEAFF. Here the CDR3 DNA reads TGTGCCAGCAGCATGCTACAGGGGGCGAGGGTTGAAGCTTTCTTT. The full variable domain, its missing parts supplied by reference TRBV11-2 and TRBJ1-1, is EAGVAQSPRYKIIEKRQSVAFWCNPISGHATLYWYQQILGQGPKLLIQFQNNGVVDDSQLPKDRFSAERLKGVDSTLKIQPAKLEDSAVYLCASSMLQGARVEAFFGQGTRLTVV.

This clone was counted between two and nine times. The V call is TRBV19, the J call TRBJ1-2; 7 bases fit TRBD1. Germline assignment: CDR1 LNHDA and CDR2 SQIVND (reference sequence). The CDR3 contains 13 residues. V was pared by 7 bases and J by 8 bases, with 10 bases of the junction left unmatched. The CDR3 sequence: CASNFDRVGGYTF. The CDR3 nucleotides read TGTGCCAGTAACTTCGACAGGGTCGGCGGCTACACCTTC.

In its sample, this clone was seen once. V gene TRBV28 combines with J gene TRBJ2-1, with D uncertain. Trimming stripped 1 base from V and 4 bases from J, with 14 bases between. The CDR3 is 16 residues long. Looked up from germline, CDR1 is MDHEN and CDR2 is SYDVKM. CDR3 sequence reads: CASSLLRRTSYNEQFF. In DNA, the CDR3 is TGTGCCAGCAGTTTATTGAGGCGTACCTCTTACAATGAGCAGTTCTTC.

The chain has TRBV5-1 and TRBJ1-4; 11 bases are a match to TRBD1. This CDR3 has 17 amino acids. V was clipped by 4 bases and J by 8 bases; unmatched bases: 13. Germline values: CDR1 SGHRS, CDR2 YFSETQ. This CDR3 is CASSQSPGTGGGEKLFF. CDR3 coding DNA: TGCGCCAGCAGCCAAAGTCCCGGGACAGGGGGTGGAGAAAAACTGTTTTTT.

CDR3 sequence reads: CASSPTGFMNTEAFF. The CDR3 bases are TGTGCCAGCAGTCCGACAGGCTTCATGAACACTGAAGCTTTCTTT. V and J are TRBV6-6 and TRBJ1-1, with D possibly TRBD1 on 6 matching bases. Per germline, CDR1 MNHNY and CDR2 SVGAGI (reference sequence). This CDR3 is 15 amino acids long. V was clipped by 5 bases and J by 0 bases, with 13 bases between them.

CDR3 nucleotides: TGCGCCAGCAGTGAGTACAGGGATAATTCACCCCTCCACTTT. It codes for CASSEYRDNSPLHF. The rearrangement joins TRBV10-1 to TRBJ1-6; a possible D gene is TRBD1 (6 bases). V was cut by 1 base and J by 5 bases, with 6 bases left in between. From germline, CDR1 is WNHNN and CDR2 SYGVQD (reference sequence). This CDR3 is 14 amino acids long.

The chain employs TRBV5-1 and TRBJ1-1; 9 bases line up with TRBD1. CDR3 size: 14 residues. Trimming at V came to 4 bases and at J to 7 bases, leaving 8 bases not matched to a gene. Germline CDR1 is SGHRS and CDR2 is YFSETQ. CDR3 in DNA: TGCGCCAGCAGCCCCGGGACAGGGTACTATGAAGCTTTCTTT. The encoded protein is CASSPGTGYYEAFF.

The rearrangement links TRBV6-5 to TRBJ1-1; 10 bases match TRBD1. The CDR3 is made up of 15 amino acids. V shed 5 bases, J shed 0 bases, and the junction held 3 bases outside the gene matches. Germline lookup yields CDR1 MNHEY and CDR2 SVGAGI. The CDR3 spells CASSRTGGMNTEAFF. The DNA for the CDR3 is TGTGCCAGCAGTAGGACAGGGGGGATGAACACTGAAGCTTTCTTT.

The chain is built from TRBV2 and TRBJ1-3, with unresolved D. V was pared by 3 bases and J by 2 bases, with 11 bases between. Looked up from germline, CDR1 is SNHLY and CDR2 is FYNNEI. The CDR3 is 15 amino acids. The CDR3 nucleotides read TGTGCCAGCAGTGATGATGGGCATACTGGAAACACCATATATTTT. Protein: CASSDDGHTGNTIYF. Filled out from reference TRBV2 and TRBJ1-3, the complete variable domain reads EPEVTQTPSHQVTQMGQEVILRCVPISNHLYFYWYRQILGQKVEFLVSFYNNEISEKSEIFDDQFSVERPDGSNFTLKIRSTKLEDSAMYFCASSDDGHTGNTIYFGEGSWLTVV.